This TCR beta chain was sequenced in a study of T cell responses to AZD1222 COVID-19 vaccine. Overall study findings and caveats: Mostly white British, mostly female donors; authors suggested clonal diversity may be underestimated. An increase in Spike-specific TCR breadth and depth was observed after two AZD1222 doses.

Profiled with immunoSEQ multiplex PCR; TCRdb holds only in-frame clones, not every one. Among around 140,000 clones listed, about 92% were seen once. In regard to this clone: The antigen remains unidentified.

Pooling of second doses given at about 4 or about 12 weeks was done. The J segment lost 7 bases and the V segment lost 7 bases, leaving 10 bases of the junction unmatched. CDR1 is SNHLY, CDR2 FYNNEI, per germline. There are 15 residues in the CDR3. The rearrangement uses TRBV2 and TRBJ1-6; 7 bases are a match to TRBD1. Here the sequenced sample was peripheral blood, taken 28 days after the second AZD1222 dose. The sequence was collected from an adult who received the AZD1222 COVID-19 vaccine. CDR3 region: CASMSLSGGNSPLHF. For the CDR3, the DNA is TGTGCCAGCATGAGCCTATCAGGGGGAAATTCACCCCTCCACTTT.